Shown below are 29 T cell receptor beta chains from a single sample sequenced in a study of T-cell memory formation after mild COVID-19. TCRdb re-analysed the 5' RACE reads in MiXCR, keeping a single row per CDR3 protein. The table records roughly 130,000 distinct CDR3 sequences, over 15% of them present only once. The specimen was PBMCs or a T cell subset sorted from them (not recorded which). All receptors derive from a man younger than 35 who had mild COVID-19 (a few samples of this study predate the infection). Cell type and time point are not known.

This clonotype appeared a single time. The chain carries TRBV5-1 and TRBJ2-1; D is possibly TRBD1 (5 bases). This CDR3 is built from 14 residues. Germline CDR1 SGHRS, CDR2 YFSETQ. Trimming took 0 bases from V and 7 from J, leaving 11 bases between them. CDR3 region: CASSLGPAGNEQFF. As DNA, the CDR3 is TGCGCCAGCAGCTTGGGTCCGGCAGGGAATGAGCAGTTCTTC.

The V call is TRBV27, the J call TRBJ1-2; possible D gene TRBD1, 6 bases. The CDR3 extends over 16 amino acids. Germline CDR1 MNHEY, CDR2 SMNVEV (reference sequence). Trimming pared 5 bases from V and 7 bases from J, leaving 23 bases between. Here the CDR3 DNA reads TGTGCCAGCAGTCCGGGCACCTGGGGGGCGTTCTCTGGCTACACCTTC. Amino acids: CASSPGTWGAFSGYTF.

This clonotype has only a few counts. For the CDR3, the DNA is TGTGCCAGCAGTTACATCGAGAATTCACCCCTCCACTTT. Its translation: CASSYIENSPLHF. V is TRBV6-6 and J is TRBJ1-6; no clear D. The CDR3 contains 13 residues. V lost 2 bases and J 7 bases, leaving 6 bases between the germline ends. CDR1 and CDR2 from the germline V gene are MNHNY and SVGAGI (reference sequence).

This clonotype was counted a few times. The chain couples TRBV5-1 to TRBJ2-3, with D tentatively TRBD1 (6 bases). The CDR3 runs to 18 residues. V shed 1 base and J shed 4 bases, with 22 bases lying between them. Germline values: CDR1 SGHRS, CDR2 YFSETQ. The CDR3 DNA reads as TGCGCCAGCAGCTTGCAAGTCGGATTACAGGGTTCGTCAGATACGCAGTATTTT. It is translated as CASSLQVGLQGSSDTQYF. The whole variable domain, filled in from reference TRBV5-1 and TRBJ2-3, reads KAGVTQTPRYLIKTRGQQVTLSCSPISGHRSVSWYQQTPGQGLQFLFEYFSETQRNKGNFPGRFSGRQFSNSRSEMNVSTLELGDSALYLCASSLQVGLQGSSDTQYFGPGTRLTVL.

This clonotype was seen more than once but under ten times. The rearrangement joins TRBV7-2 to TRBJ2-7, with D possibly TRBD2 on 7 matching bases. There are 14 residues in the CDR3. CDR1 and CDR2 (germline): SGHTA, FQGNSA. Trimming took off 1 base at V and 6 bases at J, with 13 bases between the two ends. The CDR3 nucleotides read TGTGCCAGCAGCTTAGTAAAGGGGGGGCGCGAGCAGTACGTC. Protein sequence: CASSLVKGGREQYV.

This chain links TRBV18 with TRBJ1-1; 7 nucleotides line up with TRBD1. The CDR3 loop spans 12 amino acids. Looked up from germline, CDR1 is KGHSH and CDR2 is LQKENI. The trim removed 4 bases at V and 7 bases at J, leaving 3 bases unmatched. CDR3 in DNA: TGTGCCAGCTCACTTGACAGGGTTGAAGCTTTCTTT. Amino acid sequence: CASSLDRVEAFF.

This clonotype has more than one count but fewer than ten. This chain links TRBV6-5 with TRBJ2-3; unclear D gene. The CDR3 runs to 14 residues. The germline V and J ends were trimmed by 4 bases and 7 bases, with 15 bases remaining between them. From germline, CDR1 is MNHEY and CDR2 SVGAGI. The CDR3 DNA sequence: TGTGCCAGCAGTTCTCTCTTGGACGGAAATACGCAGTATTTT. This encodes CASSSLLDGNTQYF.

The J gene is TRBJ2-1, the V gene TRBV20-1; D possibly uses TRBD1 or TRBD2 (5 bases each). This CDR3 has 16 amino acids. The germline CDR1 and CDR2 sequences are DFQATT and SNEGSKA (reference sequence). Trimming cost V 3 bases and J 4 bases, with 19 bases left between them. The CDR3 here is CSASPGRQGMYNEQFF. CDR3 bases: TGCAGTGCTAGCCCGGGACGGCAGGGAATGTACAATGAGCAGTTCTTC.

This clonotype has a handful of counts. The V and J genes are TRBV7-2 and TRBJ2-7; 9 bases align to TRBD1. CDR3 size: 13 residues. Per the germline V gene, CDR1 is SGHTA and CDR2 is FQGNSA. V shed 3 bases, J shed 5 bases, and the junction held 2 bases outside the gene matches. The DNA of the CDR3 is TGTGCCAGCAGCTTGGACAGGGGCCACGAGCAGTACGTC. Amino acids: CASSLDRGHEQYV.

This clonotype turned up a few times. The chain has TRBV7-6 and TRBJ1-2, with D maybe TRBD1 (6 bases). Germline V lookup: CDR1 SGHVS, CDR2 FNYEAQ. The CDR3 has 14 residues. V lost 4 bases, J lost 7 bases, and 16 bases lay in between. CDR3 nucleotide sequence: TGTGCCAGCAGCTCCACAGGGAAAAGAGCTGGCTACACCTTC. Protein sequence: CASSSTGKRAGYTF.

V gene TRBV7-2 combines with J gene TRBJ1-5; a weak D match, TRBD1 (5 bases). Per the germline V gene, CDR1 is SGHTA and CDR2 is FQGNSA. V was shortened by 5 bases and J by 5 bases, with 13 bases between the two germline ends. The CDR3 is 14 residues long. CDR3 sequence: CASSLARGDQPQHF. In nucleotides, the CDR3 is TGTGCCAGCAGCCTCGCCCGGGGGGATCAGCCCCAGCATTTT.

The chain carries TRBV12-3 or TRBV12-4 and TRBJ2-7, with 14 bases fitting TRBD2. The CDR3 runs 15 residues. V lost 6 bases and J lost 7; bases outside the gene matches: 8. CDR3 nucleotides: TGTGCCAGCAGCCCGAGGACTAGCGGGGGGTCTGAGCAGTACTTC. Residues: CASSPRTSGGSEQYF.

This clonotype was detected a few times. This chain connects TRBV5-1 to TRBJ2-3, with TRBD2 matching 8 bases. CDR3 size: 16 residues. The V and J ends lost 3 bases and 3 bases, in that order; junction bases with no gene match: 9. CDR1 SGHRS and CDR2 YFSETQ come from the germline V gene. The CDR3 nucleotides are TGCGCCAGCAGCTGGGTCGGCGGGGGGTGGACAGATACGCAGTATTTT. The encoded protein is CASSWVGGGWTDTQYF. Based on the CDR3 plus reference TRBV5-1 and TRBJ2-3, the full variable domain is KAGVTQTPRYLIKTRGQQVTLSCSPISGHRSVSWYQQTPGQGLQFLFEYFSETQRNKGNFPGRFSGRQFSNSRSEMNVSTLELGDSALYLCASSWVGGGWTDTQYFGPGTRLTVL.

This clonotype was seen only a few times. The chain joins TRBV6-2 or TRBV6-3 to TRBJ2-5; D might be TRBD1 (6 bases). V lost 5 bases, J lost 0 bases, and 19 bases lay in between. The CDR3 length is 17 residues. Germline loops: CDR1 MNHEY, CDR2 SVGEGT. The CDR3 DNA reads as TGTGCCAGCAGTCTTCCCCAGGGACAAAAGCACCAAGAGACCCAGTACTTC. This sequence encodes CASSLPQGQKHQETQYF.

A single count supports this clonotype. The chain employs TRBV7-9 and TRBJ2-5, with TRBD1 identical over 7 bases. The CDR3 runs 16 residues. The germline V gene encodes CDR1 SEHNR and CDR2 FQNEAQ (reference sequence). Losses at the gene ends were 5 bases for V and 5 bases for J; bases not matched to a gene: 14. The CDR3 DNA reads as TGTGCCAGCAGCCCCCGACAGGGATGGATGTCGGAGACCCAGTACTTC. Amino acid sequence: CASSPRQGWMSETQYF.

This clonotype has at least ten counts. The J gene is TRBJ2-3, the V gene TRBV5-1; unclear D gene. Germline CDR1 reads SGHRS; CDR2 reads YFSETQ. The CDR3 extends over 12 amino acids. Trimming removed 3 bases from V and 1 base from J, with 3 bases in between. The CDR3 DNA reads as TGCGCCAGCAGCTCCCGCACAGATACGCAGTATTTT. It codes for CASSSRTDTQYF.

This clonotype was counted many times. The J gene is TRBJ2-5, the V gene TRBV6-5, with a tentative D call TRBD2 (5 bases). CDR1 MNHEY and CDR2 SVGAGI come from the germline V gene. V was trimmed by 6 bases and J by 3 bases, leaving 8 bases between them. The CDR3 is 12 amino acids. CDR3 nucleotides: TGTGCCAGCAGGGTGGGAGAAGAGACCCAGTACTTC. Its translation: CASRVGEETQYF.

This clonotype was seen a few times. The chain carries TRBV7-3 and TRBJ2-5; a possible D gene is TRBD2 (6 bases). The germline CDR1 and CDR2 sequences are SGHTA and FQGTGA. Trimming left V 5 bases short and J 1 base short, with 14 bases between. The length of the CDR3 is 15 residues. The CDR3 DNA is TGTGCCAGCAGCCGGGGCGGGACGTCCCAAGAGACCCAGTACTTC. Translated, it gives CASSRGGTSQETQYF.

The chain uses TRBV7-8 and TRBJ2-7; TRBD1 is a possible D gene (5 bases). This CDR3 comprises 15 residues. CDR1 SGHVS and CDR2 FQNEAQ come from the germline V gene. The germline V and J ends were trimmed by 0 bases and 4 bases, with 13 bases remaining between them. The CDR3 region is CASSLAFQGKYEQYF. As DNA, the CDR3 is TGTGCCAGCAGCTTAGCGTTTCAGGGAAAGTACGAGCAGTACTTC.

This clonotype was seen more than once but under ten times. The genes are TRBV4-2 and TRBJ2-3; no clear D gene. Trimming took 0 bases from V and 4 from J, leaving 11 bases between them. The CDR3 has 15 amino acids. CDR1 is LGHNA and CDR2 is YNFKEQ in the germline V gene. The CDR3 bases are TGTGCCAGCAGCCAAGACAGGACCCAGGCAGATACGCAGTATTTT. Encoded protein: CASSQDRTQADTQYF.

J is TRBJ2-3 and V is TRBV10-3, with a tentative D call TRBD1 (6 bases). Trimming took 4 bases from V and 2 from J, leaving 13 bases between them. CDR3 size: 15 residues. Germline loops: CDR1 ENHRY, CDR2 SYGVKD. CDR3 sequence reads: CAISGRQEITDTQYF. The CDR3 nucleotides are TGTGCCATCAGTGGGAGACAGGAGATCACAGATACGCAGTATTTT.

The V gene is TRBV7-2, the J gene TRBJ1-1, with D unresolved. Per germline, CDR1 SGHTA and CDR2 FQGNSA. This CDR3 has 14 residues. V was cut by 5 bases and J by 0 bases, with 10 bases left in between. The CDR3 loop reads CASSPRHVNTEAFF. The CDR3 DNA reads TGTGCCAGCAGCCCTCGTCATGTGAACACTGAAGCTTTCTTT.

The chain couples TRBV5-4 to TRBJ2-7, with 9 bases that match TRBD1. This CDR3 has 14 residues. Germline values: CDR1 SGHNT, CDR2 YYREEE (reference sequence). The junction had 4 bases not matched to a gene; V was cut back by 4 bases and J by 2 bases. DNA of the CDR3: TGTGCCAGCAGCCCCCGGACAGGGGCCTACGAGCAGTACGTC. Translating it yields CASSPRTGAYEQYV.

In its sample, this clonotype was seen once. The V gene is TRBV9, the J gene TRBJ1-1; D perhaps matches TRBD1 (6 bases). CDR1 and CDR2 from the germline V gene are SGDLS and YYNGEE. V was shortened by 2 bases and J by 1 base, with 9 bases between the two germline ends. The CDR3 is made up of 14 amino acids. CDR3 in amino acids: CASSVVGGNTEAFF. The CDR3 DNA sequence: TGTGCCAGCAGCGTGGTAGGGGGGAACACTGAAGCTTTCTTT. Full variable domain (missing parts from reference TRBV9 and TRBJ1-1): DSGVTQTPKHLITATGQRVTLRCSPRSGDLSVYWYQQSLDQGLQFLIQYYNGEERAKGNILERFSAQQFPDLHSELNLSSLELGDSALYFCASSVVGGNTEAFFGQGTRLTVV.

This clonotype was recorded a few times. The rearrangement joins TRBV15 to TRBJ1-4; TRBD1 agrees at 12 bases. J lost 6 bases, V lost 3 bases, and 2 bases had no gene match. The CDR3 is made up of 15 amino acids. In germline, CDR1 is LNHNV, CDR2 YYDKDF (reference sequence). Here the CDR3 reads CATSSRDRGHEKLFF. In DNA form, the CDR3 reads TGTGCCACCAGCAGCCGGGACAGGGGGCATGAAAAACTGTTTTTT.

The chain links TRBV2 to TRBJ2-5; D not resolved. Germline values: CDR1 SNHLY, CDR2 FYNNEI. This CDR3 spans 13 amino acids. Between the trimmed V and J ends, which lost 3 bases and 4 bases, there was a span of 9 bases. The CDR3 spells CASSDVGRETQYF. CDR3 in DNA: TGTGCCAGCAGTGATGTAGGCCGAGAGACCCAGTACTTC.

J is TRBJ2-5 and V is TRBV4-3, with 13 bases identical to TRBD2. V lost 4 bases, J lost 0 bases, and 5 bases stayed unmatched. The CDR3 contains 17 residues. Germline V gene data show CDR1 as LGHNA and CDR2 as YSLEER. CDR3 DNA sequence: TGCGCCAGCAGCCGACGGGGACTAGCGGGGTACCAAGAGACCCAGTACTTC. It is translated as CASSRRGLAGYQETQYF.

The table lists this clonotype with a few counts. The chain has TRBV5-1 and TRBJ2-3; D unresolved. CDR1 and CDR2 from the germline V gene are SGHRS and YFSETQ. CDR3 length: 13 amino acids. Trimming stripped 5 bases from V and 1 base from J, with 8 bases between. In DNA, the CDR3 is TGCGCCAGCAGGGCAATGGGCACAGATACGCAGTATTTT. Its translation is CASRAMGTDTQYF.

The genes are TRBV18 and TRBJ2-3, with D possibly TRBD1 on 6 matching bases. Trimming took off 1 base at V and 10 bases at J, with 18 bases between the two ends. Germline CDR1 KGHSH, CDR2 LQKENI. There are 15 residues in the CDR3. The CDR3 loop reads CASSPRGPVAMAQYF. CDR3 DNA sequence: TGTGCCAGCTCACCACGGGGGCCAGTCGCTATGGCGCAGTATTTT.